The present TCR beta chain was sequenced within a study of T cell responses to AZD1222 COVID-19 vaccine. Findings and limits, study-wide: Vaccine-related CD4 TCRs covered spike, predominating at 160-218 and 743-854. Just 5 to 7 people given AZD1222 tested seropositive at baseline.

V lost 1 base and J 9 bases, leaving 12 bases between the germline ends. The CDR3 sequence is 13 residues long. TCRdb's table, derived via immunoSEQ multiplex PCR, lists solely in-frame clones and lacks some. The repertoire holds about 140,000 clones, 80% to 95% seen once, with less than 0.95% in the top ten. To note about this clone: The antigen is unknown.

The gene calls are TRBV12-3 or TRBV12-4 and TRBJ1-1, with D perhaps matching TRBD1 (6 bases). The origin of this receptor is an adult in good health. The starting material was peripheral blood, obtained on day 0 of MenACWY control vaccination. CDR3 amino acids: CASSLGITGKAFF. The CDR3 DNA is TGTGCCAGCAGTTTAGGAATTACAGGGAAAGCTTTCTTT.